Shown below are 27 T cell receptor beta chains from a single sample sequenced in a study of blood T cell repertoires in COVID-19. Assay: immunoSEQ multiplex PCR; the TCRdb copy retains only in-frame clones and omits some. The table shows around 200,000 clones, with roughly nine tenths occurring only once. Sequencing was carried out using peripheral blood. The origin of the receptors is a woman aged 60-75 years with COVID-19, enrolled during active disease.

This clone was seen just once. The CDR3 is CASMDRWTGNQPQHF. The CDR3 DNA reads as TGTGCCAGCATGGATCGCTGGACAGGAAATCAGCCCCAGCATTTT. The chain joins TRBV21-1 to TRBJ1-5; the table's D call of TRBD1 was not tested on the DNA. TRBV21-1 is reported as a pseudogene. The CDR3 is 15 residues long.

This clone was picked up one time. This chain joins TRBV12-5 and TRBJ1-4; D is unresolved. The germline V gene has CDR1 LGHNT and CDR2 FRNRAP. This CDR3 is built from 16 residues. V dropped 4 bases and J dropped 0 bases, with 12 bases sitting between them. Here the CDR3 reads CASGCIAAPTNEKLFF. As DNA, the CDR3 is TGTGCTAGTGGTTGCATAGCAGCTCCAACTAATGAAAAACTGTTTTTT.

The CDR3 is CASSPPNMAGVRFGQYF. The DNA for the CDR3 is TGTGCCAGCAGCCCCCCAAACATGGCGGGAGTAAGGTTTGGGCAGTATTTT. The rearrangement links TRBV4-2 to TRBJ2-3; 7 bases align to TRBD2. The CDR3 runs to 17 residues. Trimming cost V 4 bases and J 11 bases; bases outside gene matches: 21. The V gene's germline CDR1 is LGHNA and CDR2 YNFKEQ.

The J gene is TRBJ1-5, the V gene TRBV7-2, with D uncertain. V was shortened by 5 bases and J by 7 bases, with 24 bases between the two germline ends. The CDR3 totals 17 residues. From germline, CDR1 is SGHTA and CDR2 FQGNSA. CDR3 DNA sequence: TGTGCCAGCAGCATCTACCCCGCCGGACTAATACGCCAGCCCCAGCATTTT. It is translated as CASSIYPAGLIRQPQHF.

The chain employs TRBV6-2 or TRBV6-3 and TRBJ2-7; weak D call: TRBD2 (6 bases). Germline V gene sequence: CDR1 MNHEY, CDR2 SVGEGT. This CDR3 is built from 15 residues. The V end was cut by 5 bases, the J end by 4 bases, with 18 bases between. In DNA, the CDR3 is TGTGCCAGCAGTCCAGCCGGGACTGCCGATTACGAGCAGTACTTC. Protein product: CASSPAGTADYEQYF.

The CDR3 region has the DNA TGTGCCAGCAGTCTGACGAGGACTGAAGCTTTCTTT. It encodes CASSLTRTEAFF. The chain couples TRBV6-5 to TRBJ1-1; D is unclear. Germline values: CDR1 MNHEY, CDR2 SVGAGI. Trimming removed 5 bases at V and 5 bases at J, with 9 bases between. There are 12 residues in the CDR3.

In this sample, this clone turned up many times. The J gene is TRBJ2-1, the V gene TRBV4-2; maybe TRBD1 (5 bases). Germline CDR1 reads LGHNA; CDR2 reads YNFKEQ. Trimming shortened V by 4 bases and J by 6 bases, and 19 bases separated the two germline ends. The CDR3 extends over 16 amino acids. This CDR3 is CASSRSVSPRGNEQFF. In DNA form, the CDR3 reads TGTGCCAGCAGCCGAAGTGTCAGCCCAAGGGGCAATGAGCAGTTCTTC.

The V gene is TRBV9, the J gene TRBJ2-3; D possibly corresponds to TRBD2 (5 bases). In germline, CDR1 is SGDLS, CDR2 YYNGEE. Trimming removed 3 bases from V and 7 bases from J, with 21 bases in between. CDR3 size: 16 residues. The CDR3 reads CASSAFPRGMGYTQYF. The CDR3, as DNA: TGTGCCAGCAGCGCCTTCCCCCGGGGTATGGGTTATACGCAGTATTTT.

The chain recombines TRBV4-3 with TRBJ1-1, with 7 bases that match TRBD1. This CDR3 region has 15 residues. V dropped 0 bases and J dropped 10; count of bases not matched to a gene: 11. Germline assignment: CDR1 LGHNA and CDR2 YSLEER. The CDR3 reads CASSQDLNRGGGAFF. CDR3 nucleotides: TGCGCCAGCAGCCAAGATCTAAACAGGGGTGGTGGAGCTTTCTTT.

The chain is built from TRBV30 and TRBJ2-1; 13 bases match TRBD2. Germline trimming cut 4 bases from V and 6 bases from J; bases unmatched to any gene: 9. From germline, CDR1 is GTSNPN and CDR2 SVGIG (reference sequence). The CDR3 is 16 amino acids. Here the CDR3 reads CAWTRLGLAGVNEQFF. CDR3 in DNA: TGTGCCTGGACTCGACTAGGACTAGCGGGAGTCAATGAGCAGTTCTTC.

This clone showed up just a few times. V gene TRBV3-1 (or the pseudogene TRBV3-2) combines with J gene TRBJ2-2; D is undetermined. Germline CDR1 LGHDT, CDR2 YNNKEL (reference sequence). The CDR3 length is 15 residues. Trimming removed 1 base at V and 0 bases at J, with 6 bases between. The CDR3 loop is CASSQGRTNTGELFF. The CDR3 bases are TGTGCCAGCAGCCAAGGCAGGACGAACACCGGGGAGCTGTTTTTT.

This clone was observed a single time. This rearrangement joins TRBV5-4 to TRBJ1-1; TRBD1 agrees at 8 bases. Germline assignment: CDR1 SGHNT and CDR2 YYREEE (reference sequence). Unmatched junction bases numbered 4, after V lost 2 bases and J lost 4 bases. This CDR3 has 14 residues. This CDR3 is CASSLSGQGTEAFF. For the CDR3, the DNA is TGTGCCAGCAGCTTATCCGGACAGGGCACTGAAGCTTTCTTT.

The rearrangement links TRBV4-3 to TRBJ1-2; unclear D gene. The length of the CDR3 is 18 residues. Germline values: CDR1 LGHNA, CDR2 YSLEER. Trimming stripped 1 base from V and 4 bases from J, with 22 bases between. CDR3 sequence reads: CASSQGLTSVRRSYGYTF. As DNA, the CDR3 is TGCGCCAGCAGCCAAGGATTGACTTCCGTAAGACGGAGCTATGGCTACACCTTC.

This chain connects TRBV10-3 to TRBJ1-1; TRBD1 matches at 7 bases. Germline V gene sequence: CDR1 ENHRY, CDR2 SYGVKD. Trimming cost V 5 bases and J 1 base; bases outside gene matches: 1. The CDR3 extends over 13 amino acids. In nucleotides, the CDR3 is TGTGCCATCAGTCGGACAGGGAACACTGAAGCTTTCTTT. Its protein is CAISRTGNTEAFF.

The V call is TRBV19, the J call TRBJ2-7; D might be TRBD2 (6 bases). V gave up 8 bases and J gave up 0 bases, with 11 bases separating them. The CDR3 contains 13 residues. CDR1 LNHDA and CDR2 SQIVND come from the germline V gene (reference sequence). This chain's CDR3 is CASSRDSSYEQYF. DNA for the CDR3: TGTGCCAGTTCCCGGGACTCCTCCTACGAGCAGTACTTC.

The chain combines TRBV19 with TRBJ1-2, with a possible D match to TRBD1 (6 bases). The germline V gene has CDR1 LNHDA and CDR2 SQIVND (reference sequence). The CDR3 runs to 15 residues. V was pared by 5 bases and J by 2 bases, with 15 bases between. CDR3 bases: TGTGCCAGTAGTCTCCCCGACAGGCCCAACTATGGCTACACCTTC. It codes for CASSLPDRPNYGYTF.

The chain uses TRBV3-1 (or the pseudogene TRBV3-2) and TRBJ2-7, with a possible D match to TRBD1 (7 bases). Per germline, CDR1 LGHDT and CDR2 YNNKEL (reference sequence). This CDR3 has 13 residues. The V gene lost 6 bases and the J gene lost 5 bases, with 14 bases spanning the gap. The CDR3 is CASRPGGSHEQYF. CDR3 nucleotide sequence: TGTGCCAGCAGGCCAGGGGGGAGCCACGAGCAGTACTTC.

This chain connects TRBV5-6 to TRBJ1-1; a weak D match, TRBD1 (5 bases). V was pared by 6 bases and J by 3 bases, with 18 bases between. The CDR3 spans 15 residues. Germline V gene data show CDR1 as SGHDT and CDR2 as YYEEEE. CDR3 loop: CASTPWGRWDTEAFF. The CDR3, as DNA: TGTGCCAGCACCCCGTGGGGGAGGTGGGACACTGAAGCTTTCTTT.

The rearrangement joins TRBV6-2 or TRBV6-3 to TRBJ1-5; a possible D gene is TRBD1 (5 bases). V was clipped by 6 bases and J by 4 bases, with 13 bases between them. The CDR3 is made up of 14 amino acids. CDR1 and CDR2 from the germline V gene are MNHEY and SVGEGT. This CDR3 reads CASSRGTANQPQHF. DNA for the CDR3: TGTGCCAGCAGCCGCGGGACGGCTAATCAGCCCCAGCATTTT.

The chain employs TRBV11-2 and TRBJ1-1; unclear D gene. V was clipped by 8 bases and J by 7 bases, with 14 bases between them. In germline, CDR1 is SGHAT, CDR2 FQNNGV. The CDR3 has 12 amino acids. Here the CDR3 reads CASSHGELEAFF. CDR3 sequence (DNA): TGTGCCAGCTCCCACGGGGAGCTTGAAGCTTTCTTT.

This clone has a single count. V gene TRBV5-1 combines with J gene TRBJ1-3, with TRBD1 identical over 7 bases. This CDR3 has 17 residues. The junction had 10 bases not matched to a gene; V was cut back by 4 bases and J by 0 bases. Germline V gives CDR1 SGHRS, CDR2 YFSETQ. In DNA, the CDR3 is TGCGCCAGCAGCCCCCAGCCAGGGGGGACCTCTGGAAACACCATATATTTT. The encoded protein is CASSPQPGGTSGNTIYF.

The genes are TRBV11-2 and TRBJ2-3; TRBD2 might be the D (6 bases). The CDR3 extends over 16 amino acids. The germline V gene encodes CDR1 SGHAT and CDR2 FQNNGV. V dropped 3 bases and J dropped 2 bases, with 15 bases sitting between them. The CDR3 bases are TGTGCCAGCAGCTTGGGGGGAGGAGGGAACACAGATACGCAGTATTTT. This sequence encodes CASSLGGGGNTDTQYF.

In DNA, the CDR3 is TGCAGTGCCCAGGGGAATCAGCCCCAGCATTTT. It translates to CSAQGNQPQHF. The chain recombines TRBV20-1 with TRBJ1-5; a weak D match, TRBD1 (6 bases). This CDR3 comprises 11 residues. Germline CDR1 is DFQATT and CDR2 is SNEGSKA (reference sequence). Between the trimmed V and J ends, which lost 6 bases and 4 bases, there was a span of 7 bases.

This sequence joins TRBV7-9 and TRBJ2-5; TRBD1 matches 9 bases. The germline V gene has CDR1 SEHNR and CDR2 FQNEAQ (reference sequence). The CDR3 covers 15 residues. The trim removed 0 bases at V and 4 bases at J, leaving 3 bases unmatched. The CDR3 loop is CASSLADRGGETQYF. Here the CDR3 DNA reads TGTGCCAGCAGCTTAGCGGACAGGGGTGGAGAGACCCAGTACTTC.

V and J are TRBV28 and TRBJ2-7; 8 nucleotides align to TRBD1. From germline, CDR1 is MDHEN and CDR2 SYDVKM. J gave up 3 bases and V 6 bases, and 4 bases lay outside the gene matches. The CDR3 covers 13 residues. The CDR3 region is CASSPGQGYEQYF. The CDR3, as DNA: TGTGCCAGCAGCCCCGGACAGGGCTACGAGCAGTACTTC.

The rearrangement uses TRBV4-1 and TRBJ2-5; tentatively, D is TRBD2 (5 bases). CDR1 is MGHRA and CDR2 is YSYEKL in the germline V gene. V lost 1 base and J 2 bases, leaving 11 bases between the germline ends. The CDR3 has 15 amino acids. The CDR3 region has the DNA TGCGCCAGCAGCCAAGTCTCGCGGACTCAAGAGACCCAGTACTTC. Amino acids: CASSQVSRTQETQYF.

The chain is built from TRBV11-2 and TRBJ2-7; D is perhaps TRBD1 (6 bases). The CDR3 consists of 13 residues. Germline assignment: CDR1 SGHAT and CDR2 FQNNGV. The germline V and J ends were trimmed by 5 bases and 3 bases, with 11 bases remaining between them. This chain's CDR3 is CASSVRQVYEQYF. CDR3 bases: TGTGCCAGCAGCGTCCGACAGGTCTACGAGCAGTACTTC.